Following are 31 T cell receptor beta chains from one sample sequenced in a study of T-cell reconstitution after alpha-beta-depleted transplantation in children. TCRbeta library preparation incorporated unique molecular identifiers. TCRdb re-derived calls from the PCR reads in MiXCR, one entry per CDR3 protein. The table includes 60,000 to 85,000 distinct CDR3 sequences, around a sixth detected once. The sequencing used PBMCs, mostly from graft donor cells, collected 360 days after TCRalphabeta/CD19-depleted stem cell transplant. The receptors derive from a male patient aged 2 to 9 who had a stem cell transplant for acute lymphoblastic leukemia, so the T cells may come from the graft donor.

In this sample, this clonotype turned up many times. This chain connects TRBV6-6 to TRBJ1-6; D is unresolved. CDR1 and CDR2 (germline): MNHNY, SVGAGI (reference sequence). The CDR3 runs to 13 residues. Trimming removed 4 bases at V and 14 bases at J, with 15 bases between. The CDR3 sequence is CASSSPQIFTLHF. The CDR3 DNA sequence: TGTGCCAGCAGTTCCCCACAGATATTCACCCTCCACTTT.

This clonotype has more than one count but fewer than ten. The chain links TRBV29-1 to TRBJ1-1; the match to TRBD1 covers 9 bases. Trimming removed 0 bases from V and 9 bases from J; junction bases left unmatched: 14. Germline CDR1 is SQVTM and CDR2 is ANQGSEA. This CDR3 comprises 16 residues. The CDR3 protein is CSVEDRPYRGRVKAFF. Here the CDR3 DNA reads TGCAGCGTTGAAGATCGCCCCTACAGGGGGCGGGTAAAAGCTTTCTTT.

The rearrangement joins TRBV25-1 to TRBJ2-7; 12 bases are a match to TRBD2. This CDR3 has 16 residues. J gave up 3 bases and V 2 bases, and 5 bases lay outside the gene matches. Germline loops: CDR1 MGHDK, CDR2 SYGVNS. In DNA, the CDR3 is TGTGCCAGCAGTGAAGGAGGACTAGCGGGACTCTACGAGCAGTACTTC. It codes for CASSEGGLAGLYEQYF.

The chain carries TRBV12-3 or TRBV12-4 and TRBJ2-3; perhaps TRBD2 as D (6 bases). The CDR3 is made up of 15 amino acids. Trimming left V 0 bases short and J 4 bases short, with 11 bases between. As DNA, the CDR3 is TGTGCCAGCAGTTTAGCGGGGGGAAGCGCAGATACGCAGTATTTT. This translates into CASSLAGGSADTQYF.

This clonotype was seen a few times. This rearrangement joins TRBV5-5 to TRBJ2-7, with TRBD1 matching over 8 bases. This CDR3 contains 15 residues. Trimming cost V 4 bases and J 6 bases; bases outside gene matches: 12. Germline V gives CDR1 SGHKS, CDR2 YYEKEE (reference sequence). The CDR3 region has the DNA TGTGCCAGCAGCCCCCCGCACAGGGGGATTTCCGAGCAGTACTTC. It translates to CASSPPHRGISEQYF.

The chain links TRBV10-1 to TRBJ2-2, with TRBD2 matching over 7 bases. The CDR3 contains 15 residues. Trimming removed 5 bases from V and 4 bases from J; junction bases left unmatched: 7. Germline V gives CDR1 WNHNN, CDR2 SYGVQD (reference sequence). The CDR3 is CASSPRDYATGELFF. The CDR3 DNA follows: TGCGCCAGCAGTCCCCGGGACTATGCCACCGGGGAGCTGTTTTTT.

In its sample, this clonotype was seen a few times. This chain joins TRBV9 and TRBJ1-1; 10 positions agree with TRBD1. The germline V gene encodes CDR1 SGDLS and CDR2 YYNGEE. Unmatched junction bases numbered 7, after V lost 4 bases and J lost 4 bases. CDR3 length: 15 residues. The CDR3 DNA reads TGTGCCAGCAGCTCCCGACAGGGGGCGTCCACTGAAGCTTTCTTT. This encodes CASSSRQGASTEAFF.

This clonotype has more than one count but fewer than ten. The chain is built from TRBV12-5 and TRBJ2-7; 7 bases align to TRBD1. The CDR3 contains 14 residues. Germline V lookup: CDR1 LGHNT, CDR2 FRNRAP. V shed 3 bases and J 4 bases; nucleotides not matched to a gene: 6. The CDR3 coding sequence is TGTGCTAGTGGTTTACCAGGGGGAGCTTACGAGCAGTACTTC. As protein: CASGLPGGAYEQYF. The full variable domain, with the rest looked up from reference TRBV12-5 and TRBJ2-7, is DARVTQTPRHKVTEMGQEVTMRCQPILGHNTVFWYRQTMMQGLELLAYFRNRAPLDDSGMPKDRFSAEMPDATLATLKIQPSEPRDSAVYFCASGLPGGAYEQYFGPGTRLTVT.

This clonotype showed up just a few times. This chain joins TRBV5-1 and TRBJ2-1; 8 bases align to TRBD1. Unmatched junction bases numbered 1, after V lost 0 bases and J lost 5 bases. The CDR3 totals 14 residues. Per the germline V gene, CDR1 is SGHRS and CDR2 is YFSETQ. This chain's CDR3 is CASSLDRGNNEQFF. DNA for the CDR3: TGCGCCAGCAGCTTGGACAGGGGGAACAATGAGCAGTTCTTC.

The chain combines TRBV12-3 or TRBV12-4 with TRBJ2-3; either TRBD1 or TRBD2 may fit D (7 bases each). CDR3 length: 15 residues. V lost 3 bases and J lost 3, with 13 bases in between. The chain's CDR3 is CASSLGRGGTDTQYF. The CDR3 nucleotides are TGTGCCAGCAGTTTGGGCAGGGGGGGAACAGATACGCAGTATTTT.

The V call is TRBV5-1, the J call TRBJ2-7, with 11 bases lining up with TRBD2. The CDR3 spans 15 residues. The V segment lost 4 bases and the J segment 4 bases; nucleotides outside the gene matches: 7. Germline V CDR1 and CDR2: SGHRS, YFSETQ. CDR3 sequence (DNA): TGCGCCAGCAGCCCCCTCCGACTAGCGGGGTACGAGCAGTACTTC. It codes for CASSPLRLAGYEQYF.

This clonotype has just a few counts. This chain connects TRBV4-1 to TRBJ2-6; the D gene is possibly TRBD1 (5 bases). Germline V CDR1 and CDR2: MGHRA, YSYEKL. This CDR3 has 21 residues. The V end was cut by 2 bases, the J end by 0 bases, with 23 bases between. The CDR3 sequence is CASSQLNRFRLPASGANVLTF. Written as DNA, the CDR3 is TGCGCCAGCAGCCAACTCAACAGGTTTAGATTGCCCGCCTCTGGGGCCAACGTCCTGACTTTC.

In this sample, this clonotype turned up a few times. The J gene is TRBJ1-5, the V gene TRBV25-1; D remains ambiguous. The V end was cut by 5 bases, the J end by 1 base, with 6 bases between. The CDR3 sequence is 13 residues long. Looked up from germline, CDR1 is MGHDK and CDR2 is SYGVNS. The DNA for the CDR3 is TGTGCCAGCAGTCCCGTGAGCAATCAGCCCCAGCATTTT. This gives the protein CASSPVSNQPQHF. Full variable domain (outside the CDR3, taken from reference TRBV25-1 and TRBJ1-5): EADIYQTPRYLVIGTGKKITLECSQTMGHDKMYWYQQDPGMELHLIHYSYGVNSTEKGDLSSESTVSRIRTEHFPLTLESARPSHTSQYLCASSPVSNQPQHFGDGTRLSIL.

J is TRBJ2-1 and V is TRBV5-1; 15 positions match TRBD2. The CDR3 totals 17 residues. Trimming at V came to 0 bases and at J to 6 bases, leaving 4 bases not matched to a gene. Germline loops: CDR1 SGHRS, CDR2 YFSETQ. The CDR3 DNA sequence: TGCGCCAGCAGCTTGGCTGGGGGACTAGCGGGAGGCAATGAGCAGTTCTTC. It codes for CASSLAGGLAGGNEQFF.

This clonotype was picked up a small number of times. The genes are TRBV12-3 or TRBV12-4 and TRBJ1-4, with a possible D match to TRBD1 (5 bases). The CDR3 runs 14 residues. V was trimmed by 2 bases and J by 2 bases, leaving 6 bases between them. CDR3 loop: CASSLKGTNEKLFF. DNA for the CDR3: TGTGCCAGCAGTTTAAAGGGGACTAATGAAAAACTGTTTTTT.

V is TRBV12-3 or TRBV12-4 and J is TRBJ1-5; D is possibly TRBD1 (6 bases). The CDR3 sequence is 15 residues long. Trimming removed 3 bases at V and 2 bases at J, with 11 bases between. The CDR3 sequence is CASSFSGDGNQPQHF. DNA of the CDR3: TGTGCCAGCAGTTTCTCAGGGGACGGCAATCAGCCCCAGCATTTT.

The V and J genes are TRBV29-1 and TRBJ2-3; tentatively, D is TRBD1 (6 bases). V was shortened by 0 bases and J by 0 bases, with 13 bases between the two germline ends. Looked up from germline, CDR1 is SQVTM and CDR2 is ANQGSEA. The CDR3 totals 16 residues. The CDR3 DNA sequence: TGCAGCGTTGAAGATTTTGCACAGGGAAGCACAGATACGCAGTATTTT. This translates into CSVEDFAQGSTDTQYF.

This clonotype was seen more than once but under ten times. The chain combines TRBV10-2 with TRBJ1-5, with D possibly TRBD1 on 6 matching bases. V lost 6 bases and J lost 4, with 10 bases in between. The CDR3 covers 13 residues. The germline V gene has CDR1 WSHSY and CDR2 SAAADI. In nucleotides, the CDR3 is TGCGCCAGCAGGCTCCAGGGGAATCAGCCCCAGCATTTT. Translated, it gives CASRLQGNQPQHF.

The chain employs TRBV5-1 and TRBJ1-6, with D maybe TRBD1 (6 bases). V lost 0 bases and J 6 bases, leaving 10 bases between the germline ends. In germline, CDR1 is SGHRS, CDR2 YFSETQ. This CDR3 spans 15 amino acids. The chain's CDR3 is CASSLDPQGNSPLHF. DNA of the CDR3: TGCGCCAGCAGCTTGGATCCACAGGGTAATTCACCCCTCCACTTT.

The chain carries TRBV20-1 and TRBJ1-2; D perhaps matches TRBD1 (6 bases). Germline values: CDR1 DFQATT, CDR2 SNEGSKA (reference sequence). The length of the CDR3 is 11 residues. V lost 8 bases and J 5 bases, leaving 12 bases between the germline ends. The CDR3 DNA sequence: TGCAGTACAACAGGGCGGTATGGCTACACCTTC. Amino acid sequence: CSTTGRYGYTF.

In its sample, this clonotype was seen a few times. The V call is TRBV18, the J call TRBJ1-2; TRBD1 is a possible D gene (5 bases). Germline V gene lookup returns CDR1 KGHSH and CDR2 LQKENI. Deletions cut 3 bases from V and 1 base from J, with 6 bases between. The CDR3 totals 13 residues. DNA of the CDR3: TGTGCCAGCTCACCGGACATTAACTATGGCTACACCTTC. Encoded protein: CASSPDINYGYTF.

This clonotype was recorded a few times. V is TRBV10-3 and J is TRBJ1-2; 8 nucleotides align to TRBD1. The CDR3 has 13 residues. The junction had 7 bases not matched to a gene; V was cut back by 5 bases and J by 8 bases. Germline V gene data show CDR1 as ENHRY and CDR2 as SYGVKD. The CDR3 is CAISYRGNEGYTF. The DNA of the CDR3 is TGTGCCATCAGTTACAGGGGGAACGAAGGCTACACCTTC.

In this sample, this clonotype turned up a few times. The J gene is TRBJ2-1, the V gene TRBV5-1; 11 bases align to TRBD2. V gave up 3 bases and J gave up 4 bases; unmatched junction bases: 6. CDR1 SGHRS and CDR2 YFSETQ come from the germline V gene. The CDR3 is 16 residues long. The CDR3 coding sequence is TGCGCCAGCAGCTCCGGGACTAGCGGAAGGTACAATGAGCAGTTCTTC. Translation gives CASSSGTSGRYNEQFF.

The J gene is TRBJ1-2, the V gene TRBV5-1, with D maybe TRBD1 (6 bases). This CDR3 has 14 residues. Germline loops: CDR1 SGHRS, CDR2 YFSETQ. The germline V and J ends were trimmed by 0 bases and 8 bases, with 14 bases remaining between them. The CDR3 loop reads CASSLERGTMGYTF. CDR3 nucleotides: TGCGCCAGCAGCTTGGAGAGGGGGACGATGGGCTACACCTTC.

V is TRBV5-6 and J is TRBJ2-7, with D maybe TRBD2 (6 bases). Germline CDR1 reads SGHDT; CDR2 reads YYEEEE. The CDR3 is 15 amino acids. V lost 5 bases, J lost 0 bases, and 15 bases lay in between. The CDR3 DNA is TGTGCCAGCAGGTTAGCGGAGGGGAGCTCCTACGAGCAGTACTTC. Translating it yields CASRLAEGSSYEQYF. Full variable domain (remainder filled in from reference TRBV5-6 and TRBJ2-7): DAGVTQSPTHLIKTRGQQVTLRCSPKSGHDTVSWYQQALGQGPQFIFQYYEEEERQRGNFPDRFSGHQFPNYSSELNVNALLLGDSALYLCASRLAEGSSYEQYFGPGTRLTVT.

The J gene is TRBJ2-3, the V gene TRBV6-1, with TRBD2 identical over 13 bases. The V segment lost 10 bases and the J segment 2 bases; nucleotides outside the gene matches: 6. Per germline, CDR1 MNHNS and CDR2 SASEGT. The CDR3 loop spans 15 amino acids. CDR3 nucleotide sequence: TGTGCCACCGCCGGGACTAGCGGGACCACAGATACGCAGTATTTT. Amino acid sequence: CATAGTSGTTDTQYF.

This clonotype was detected only a few times. V usage is TRBV6-1 and J usage is TRBJ2-1, with 15 bases that match TRBD2. The CDR3 length is 15 residues. J lost 10 bases, V lost 7 bases, and 8 bases had no gene match. CDR1 MNHNS and CDR2 SASEGT come from the germline V gene. CDR3 amino acids: CASKNGLAGGREQFF. The CDR3 region has the DNA TGTGCCAGCAAGAACGGACTAGCGGGAGGGCGGGAGCAGTTCTTC.

This clonotype appeared many times. V gene TRBV12-3 or TRBV12-4 combines with J gene TRBJ1-4; 9 bases map to TRBD1. CDR3 length equals 14 residues. Unmatched junction bases numbered 7, after V lost 6 bases and J lost 8 bases. The CDR3 loop is CASRPDRGVEKLFF. Here the CDR3 DNA reads TGTGCCAGCAGACCTGACAGGGGGGTAGAAAAACTGTTTTTT.

This clonotype appeared a few times. CDR3 in amino acids: CASSSRQTISYNEQFF. In DNA form, the CDR3 reads TGTGCCAGCAGCTCTAGACAGACTATATCCTACAATGAGCAGTTCTTC. The V gene is TRBV7-2, the J gene TRBJ2-1; D may correspond to TRBD1 or TRBD2 (5 bases each). V lost 4 bases and J lost 1, with 14 bases in between. The CDR3 is 16 residues long. The V gene's germline CDR1 is SGHTA and CDR2 FQGNSA.

This chain uses TRBV4-1 with TRBJ2-4, with D maybe TRBD1 (6 bases). V gave up 3 bases and J gave up 3 bases, with 24 bases separating them. CDR1 is MGHRA, CDR2 YSYEKL, per germline. The CDR3 extends over 19 amino acids. The DNA of the CDR3 is TGCGCCAGCAGCCAGGGGCAGGGGATTACCCCTAATGGCAAAAACATTCAGTACTTC. This translates into CASSQGQGITPNGKNIQYF.

This clonotype occurred a few times. This chain joins TRBV5-6 and TRBJ2-1, with no clear D. The CDR3 loop spans 16 amino acids. Between the trimmed V and J ends, which lost 4 bases and 0 bases, there was a span of 14 bases. Per the germline V gene, CDR1 is SGHDT and CDR2 is YYEEEE. The CDR3 loop reads CASSKILGSSYNEQFF. In nucleotides, the CDR3 is TGTGCCAGCAGCAAGATCCTAGGTAGCTCCTACAATGAGCAGTTCTTC. Combining the CDR3 with reference TRBV5-6 and TRBJ2-1 gives the whole variable domain DAGVTQSPTHLIKTRGQQVTLRCSPKSGHDTVSWYQQALGQGPQFIFQYYEEEERQRGNFPDRFSGHQFPNYSSELNVNALLLGDSALYLCASSKILGSSYNEQFFGPGTRLTVL.